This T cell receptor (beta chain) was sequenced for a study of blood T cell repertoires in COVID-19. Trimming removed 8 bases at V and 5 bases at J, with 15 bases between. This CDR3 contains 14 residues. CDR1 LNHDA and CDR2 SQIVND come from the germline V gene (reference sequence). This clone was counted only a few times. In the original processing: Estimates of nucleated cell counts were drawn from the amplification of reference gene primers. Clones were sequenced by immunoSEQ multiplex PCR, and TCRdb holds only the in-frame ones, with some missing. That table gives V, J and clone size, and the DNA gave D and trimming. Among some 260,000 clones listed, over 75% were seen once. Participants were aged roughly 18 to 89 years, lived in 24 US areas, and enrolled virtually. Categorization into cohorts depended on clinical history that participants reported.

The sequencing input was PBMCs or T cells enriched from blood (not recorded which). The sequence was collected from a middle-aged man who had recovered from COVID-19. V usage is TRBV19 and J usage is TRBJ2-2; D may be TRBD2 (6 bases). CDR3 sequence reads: CASAIAEGTGELFF. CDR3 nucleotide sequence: TGTGCCAGTGCTATAGCGGAGGGGACCGGGGAGCTGTTTTTT.